This T cell receptor beta chain was identified in a study of blood T cell repertoires in COVID-19 (TCRdb year 2020). Turning to the overall study: Samples covering the acute and convalescent phases of COVID-19 were provided by collaborators in the United States, Italy and Spain. The material from the prospective study consisted of cDNA or gDNA derived from T cells, B-cell-depleted T cells, or PBMCs. Deeply sampled blood TCRbeta repertoires from subjects exposed to, actively infected with, or recovered from COVID-19 were included in the dataset. A freely available public database, intended as a resource for researchers studying the immune response to SARS-CoV-2, is where the repertoires were released. The samples were drawn from the first 160 participants of the ongoing ImmuneRACE study and from over a thousand subjects provided by 6 global collaborators. A de-identified subject ID, COVID-19 status, age in years and sex were almost always included in the sample metadata. Where available, HLA class I and class II types were taken from metadata supplied by the sample provider and were not determined by assay-based typing. Results and caveats for the whole study, not just this receptor: The quantity of clinical and demographic metadata differed by source and by participant and was supplied without curation.

The immunoSEQ Assay, a bias-controlled multiplex PCR, was used to amplify TCRbeta CDR3 regions from genomic DNA. The original pipeline was this. The number of nucleated cells in each sample was estimated from the amplification of reference gene primers within the assay. To quantify the absolute abundance of each unique TCRbeta CDR3 rearrangement, sequence reads were collapsed and filtered. For each sample, productive Simpson clonality was calculated as the square root of Simpson's diversity index across productive rearrangements. Here the immuneACCESS table is served through TCRdb, limited to in-frame sequences with V and J called. Missing clones are a known gap in these copies; in checked studies unresolved V genes cover under half, and the rest lacks a known reason. Clonal size and the V and J genes are those of that table, whereas D and trimming came from the DNA. This sample has approximately 67,000 clones in its table, and approximately 80% of those were observed once. Under 7% of the sample rests with the top ten.

CDR1 is given as SEHNR and CDR2 as FQNEAQ, both from the germline V gene (reference sequence). V loses 6 bases at its end and J loses 8 bases; junction bases beyond the gene matches: 11. From the cysteine through the phenylalanine, the CDR3 covers 15 amino acids. CDR3 DNA only is kept here, 45 bases in frame from base 1. Comments on this clone: Its specific antigen is unknown. No clone much larger than this one lies a single base away; base qualities are absent.

Each collaborating institution followed its own protocols to collect whole blood in K2EDTA tubes. For TCRbeta analysis, collaborators shipped samples in one of three forms: frozen whole blood, isolated PBMCs, or DNA extracted from either of those sample types. The rearranged segments are TRBV7-9 and TRBJ2-2; 8 bases in the junction line up with TRBD1. Sequencing input: peripheral blood. The clonotype was recovered from a man in his 60s with acute or convalescent COVID-19. CDR3 loop: CASSPRGQVTGELFF. The sequence in DNA is TGTGCCAGCAGTCCGAGGGGACAGGTCACGGGGGAGCTGTTTTTT.